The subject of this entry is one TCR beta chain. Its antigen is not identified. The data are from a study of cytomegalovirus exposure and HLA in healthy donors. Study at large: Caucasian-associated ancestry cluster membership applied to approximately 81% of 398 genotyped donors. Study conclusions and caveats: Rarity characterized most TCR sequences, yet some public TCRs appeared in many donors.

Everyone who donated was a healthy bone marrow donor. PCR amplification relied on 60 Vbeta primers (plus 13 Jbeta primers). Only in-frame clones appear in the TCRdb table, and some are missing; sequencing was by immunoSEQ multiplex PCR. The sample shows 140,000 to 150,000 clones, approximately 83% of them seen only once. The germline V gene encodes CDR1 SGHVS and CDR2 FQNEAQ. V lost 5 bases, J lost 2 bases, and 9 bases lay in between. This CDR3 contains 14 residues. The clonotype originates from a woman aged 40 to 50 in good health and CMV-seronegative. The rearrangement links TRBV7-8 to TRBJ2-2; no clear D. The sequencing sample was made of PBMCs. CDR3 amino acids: CASSRDRNTGELFF. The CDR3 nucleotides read TGTGCCAGCAGCCGCGATAGAAACACCGGGGAGCTGTTTTTT.